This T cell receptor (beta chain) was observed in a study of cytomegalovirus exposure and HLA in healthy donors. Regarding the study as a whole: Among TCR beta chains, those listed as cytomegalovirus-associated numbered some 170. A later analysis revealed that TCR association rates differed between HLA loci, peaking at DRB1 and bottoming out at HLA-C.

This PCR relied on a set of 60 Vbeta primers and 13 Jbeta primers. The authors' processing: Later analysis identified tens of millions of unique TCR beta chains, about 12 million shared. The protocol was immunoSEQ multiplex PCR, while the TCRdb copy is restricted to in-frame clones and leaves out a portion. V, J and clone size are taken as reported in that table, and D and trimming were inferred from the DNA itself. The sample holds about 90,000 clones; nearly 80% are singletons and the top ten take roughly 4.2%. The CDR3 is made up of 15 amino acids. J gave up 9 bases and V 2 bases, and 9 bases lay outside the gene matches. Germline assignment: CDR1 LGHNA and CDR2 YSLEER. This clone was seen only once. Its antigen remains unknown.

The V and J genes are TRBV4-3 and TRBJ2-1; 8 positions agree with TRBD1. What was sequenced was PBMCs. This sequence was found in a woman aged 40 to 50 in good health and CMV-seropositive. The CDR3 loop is CASSQSPTGVGEQFF. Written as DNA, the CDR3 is TGCGCCAGCAGCCAAAGCCCGACAGGGGTCGGTGAGCAGTTCTTC.